These 9 T cell receptor beta chains share one sample of origin, sequenced in a study of blood T cells in healthy people across ages. Next came a second PCR, run for about 6 to 11 cycles, which used a sample-barcoded 5' primer along with a J-beta primer mix. Using its own MiXCR run on the 5' RACE reads, TCRdb lists one record per CDR3 protein. The table records about 1.4 million distinct CDR3 sequences, approximately 59% of them present only once. The sequenced sample was blood. These TCRs come from a man between 18 and 29 years old in good health.

The sample holds a few counts of this clonotype. The V gene is TRBV7-2, the J gene TRBJ2-7; the match to TRBD2 covers 11 bases. In germline, CDR1 is SGHTA, CDR2 FQGNSA. The CDR3 contains 16 residues. V lost 4 bases to trimming and J lost 2 bases; unmatched junction nucleotides: 7. The CDR3 region has the DNA TGTGCCAGCAGCTCCCCGGGACTAGCGGTCCCCTACGAGCAGTACTTC. It codes for CASSSPGLAVPYEQYF.

The rearrangement uses TRBV5-6 and TRBJ2-1; 10 bases are shared with TRBD1. The germline V gene encodes CDR1 SGHDT and CDR2 YYEEEE. V shed 3 bases, J shed 5 bases, and the junction held 11 bases outside the gene matches. The CDR3 contains 17 residues. The chain's CDR3 is CASSWGLGTGAHNEQFF. CDR3 DNA sequence: TGTGCCAGCAGCTGGGGACTCGGGACAGGGGCGCACAATGAGCAGTTCTTC. The whole variable domain, filled in from reference TRBV5-6 and TRBJ2-1, reads DAGVTQSPTHLIKTRGQQVTLRCSPKSGHDTVSWYQQALGQGPQFIFQYYEEEERQRGNFPDRFSGHQFPNYSSELNVNALLLGDSALYLCASSWGLGTGAHNEQFFGPGTRLTVL.

On this clonotype: The junction departs from the called germline gene at one end, perhaps through a read error. CDR3 nucleotide sequence: TGTGCCAGCAGCCCCCCCAGCGGGACCACCTACGGGCAGTACTTC. Its protein is CASSPPSGTTYGQYF. The chain has TRBV3-1 and TRBJ2-7, with 7 bases fitting TRBD2. This CDR3 region has 15 residues. The germline CDR1 and CDR2 sequences are LGHDT and YNNKEL (reference sequence).

J is TRBJ2-1 and V is TRBV2; TRBD2 is a possible D gene (6 bases). The DNA end is a closer match to TRBJ2-7, so the J assignment may be wrong. This CDR3 has 17 residues. In germline, CDR1 is SNHLY, CDR2 FYNNEI. The CDR3 reads CASSDRRGGTNPYEQYF. The DNA of the CDR3 is TGTGCCAGCAGTGACAGGCGCGGCGGGACCAACCCCTACGAGCAGTACTTC.

The chain couples TRBV7-8 to TRBJ2-1; 8 bases are a match to TRBD2. The CDR3 consists of 16 residues. Trimming took 5 bases from V and 6 from J; bases not matched to a gene: 12. Germline V gene sequence: CDR1 SGHVS, CDR2 FQNEAQ. In nucleotides, the CDR3 is TGTGCCAGCAGCCGAGTTGTCTCCCGGGGGGGCAATGAGCAGTTCTTC. Translation gives CASSRVVSRGGNEQFF.

The chain recombines TRBV20-1 with TRBJ2-1; no firm D call. The DNA end is a closer match to TRBJ2-7, so the J assignment may be wrong. Germline V gene lookup returns CDR1 DFQATT and CDR2 SNEGSKA (reference sequence). The CDR3 is 10 amino acids. CDR3 region: CSATLGEQYF. The CDR3 nucleotides read TGCAGTGCTACCCTAGGCGAGCAGTACTTC.

The table lists this clonotype with a few counts. The chain carries TRBV4-2 and TRBJ1-2; 8 nucleotides match TRBD1. J gave up 6 bases and V 0 bases, and 6 bases lay outside the gene matches. CDR1 is LGHNA, CDR2 YNFKEQ, per germline. The CDR3 covers 15 residues. CDR3 sequence (DNA): TGTGCCAGCAGCCAAGATTCGGACAGGGCGGATGGCTACACCTTC. Encoded protein: CASSQDSDRADGYTF.

This clonotype was seen a few times. The rearrangement links TRBV29-1 to TRBJ1-1; no reliable D call. Trimming pared 7 bases from V and 1 base from J, leaving 13 bases between. The CDR3 loop spans 13 amino acids. The germline V gene encodes CDR1 SQVTM and CDR2 ANQGSEA. DNA for the CDR3: TGCAGCGCCCCTACCCCAGGGAACACTGAAGCTTTCTTT. Amino acids: CSAPTPGNTEAFF.

V is TRBV12-3 or TRBV12-4 and J is TRBJ2-6; unclear D gene. V lost 3 bases to trimming and J lost 0 bases, with 15 bases between them. The CDR3 is 18 residues long. DNA for the CDR3: TGTGCCAGCAGTTTGAGTTACAGCCTCGCCTCTGGGGCCAACGTCCTGACTTTC. It translates to CASSLSYSLASGANVLTF.